Listed below are T cell receptor beta chains from one sample, sequenced in a study of blood T cell repertoires in COVID-19. Sequencing used immunoSEQ multiplex PCR; TCRdb keeps in-frame clones, though not all of them. The sample yields over 300,000 clones, around 88% seen once. The sequencing sample was made of peripheral blood. These TCRs come from a woman aged 45-60 years with acute or convalescent COVID-19. Both conserved end residues are part of each CDR3. The D gene is left open where the match is weak. The size entry is marked missing in some rows and otherwise reads once, few, many or a size class.

D,size,J,V,CDR3,DNA
TRBD2,-,TRBJ2-7,TRBV6-1,CASSESSGTNSYEQYF,TGTGCCAGCAGTGAGAGCTCCGGGACTAACTCCTACGAGCAGTACTTC
-,once,TRBJ2-7,TRBV29-1,CSVVGQSYEQYF,TGCAGCGTCGTTGGACAGTCCTACGAGCAGTACTTC
-,-,TRBJ1-4,TRBV19,CASSIGAATNEKLFF,TGTGCCAGTAGTATTGGGGCAGCAACTAATGAAAAACTGTTTTTT
TRBD1,-,TRBJ1-1,TRBV3-1/TRBV3-2,CASRLSQGDTEAFF,TGTGCCAGCAGGCTTAGCCAGGGGGACACTGAAGCTTTCTTT
-,-,TRBJ2-1,TRBV7-3,CASLKSGIYNEQFF,TGTGCCAGCCTAAAAAGCGGTATCTACAATGAGCAGTTCTTC
TRBD2,-,TRBJ2-5,TRBV5-1,CASSHGLAGSETQYF,TGCGCCAGCAGTCACGGACTAGCGGGATCAGAGACCCAGTACTTC
TRBD2,-,TRBJ2-1,TRBV7-2,CASSPGGNLVEQFF,TGTGCCAGCAGCCCCGGGGGGAATCTAGTTGAGCAGTTCTTC
-,-,TRBJ2-3,TRBV18,CASSTDYEFSTDTQYF,TGTGCCAGCTCAACTGATTATGAGTTTAGCACAGATACGCAGTATTTT
TRBD1,-,TRBJ1-6,TRBV2,CASSEGLTGKSPLHF,TGTGCCAGCAGTGAAGGTCTGACAGGGAAATCACCCCTCCACTTT
TRBD1,-,TRBJ2-7,TRBV6-2/TRBV6-3,CASSPTTGSYEQYF,TGTGCCAGCAGCCCAACGACAGGGAGCTACGAGCAGTACTTC
-,-,TRBJ2-4,TRBV28,CASYAGTGNAKNIQYF,TGTGCCAGCTACGCTGGGACTGGGAACGCCAAAAACATTCAGTACTTC
-,-,TRBJ1-1,TRBV3-1/TRBV3-2,CASSQRTGTEAFF,TGTGCCAGCAGCCAGAGGACTGGAACTGAAGCTTTCTTT
-,-,TRBJ2-5,TRBV6-6,CASTVTGQETQYF,TGTGCCAGCACCGTGACAGGCCAAGAGACCCAGTACTTC
-,-,TRBJ2-1,TRBV7-7,CASSLAQGIYEQFF,TGTGCCAGCAGCTTAGCGCAGGGGATATATGAGCAGTTCTTC
TRBD2,-,TRBJ2-1,TRBV3-1/TRBV3-2,CASSPLGAGGYNEQFF,TGTGCCAGCAGCCCCCTAGGAGCGGGGGGATACAATGAGCAGTTCTTC
-,-,TRBJ2-1,TRBV7-3,CASSLDGGSYNEQFF,TGTGCCAGCAGCTTGGACGGGGGCTCCTACAATGAGCAGTTCTTC
-,once,TRBJ1-4,TRBV6-1,CASSEASSGGEKLFF,TGTGCCAGCAGTGAAGCGAGCTCTGGAGGGGAAAAACTGTTTTTT
TRBD1,-,TRBJ1-4,TRBV7-2,CASSTRDSEKLFF,TGTGCCAGCAGCACCCGGGACAGCGAAAAACTGTTTTTT
-,-,TRBJ2-7,TRBV27,CASSLYRANYEQYF,TGTGCCAGCAGTTTATACAGGGCCAACTACGAGCAGTACTTC
-,-,TRBJ1-4,TRBV27,CASSLGILNEKLFF,TGTGCCAGCAGTTTAGGCATCCTTAATGAAAAACTGTTTTTT
TRBD2,-,TRBJ2-3,TRBV2,CASSPGLADTDTQYF,TGTGCCAGCAGTCCGGGACTAGCGGACACAGATACGCAGTATTTT
-,-,TRBJ1-2,TRBV25-1,CASSDMANYGYTF,TGTGCCAGCAGTGATATGGCCAACTATGGCTACACCTTC
TRBD1,-,TRBJ1-1,TRBV7-8,CASSPFGTGANTEAFF,TGTGCCAGCAGCCCTTTCGGGACAGGGGCGAACACTGAAGCTTTCTTT
-,-,TRBJ2-5,TRBV3-1/TRBV3-2,CASSQGGSETQYF,TGTGCCAGCAGCCAAGGAGGGTCGGAGACCCAGTACTTC